The rows below give T cell receptor beta chains drawn from one sample of a study of blood T cells in healthy people across ages. TCRdb used MiXCR to reprocess the 5' RACE reads, holding one entry per CDR3 protein. The profile covers 800,000 or so distinct CDR3 sequences, with 35% to 60% appearing a single time and roughly 20% taken by the ten largest. The sequenced material came from blood. All receptors come from an elderly man in good health. The CDR3 runs from the conserved cysteine through the conserved F or W. A D gene is named only where the DNA matches it firmly. Only some rows state a clone size, as once, few, many or a class for expanded clones.

>NA|once|TRBJ2-4|TRBV28
CASSKQGFVSGEQYF
TGTGCCAGCAGTAAACAGGGGTTCGTATCGGGAGAGCAGTACTTC
>TRBD2|NA|TRBJ2-3|TRBV20-1
CSAPQRGWQDTQYF
TGCAGTGCTCCCCAGCGGGGGTGGCAAGATACGCAGTATTTT
>TRBD1|NA|TRBJ2-5|TRBV20-1
CSAQPDRGQETQYF
TGCAGTGCCCAGCCGGACAGGGGCCAAGAGACCCAGTACTTC
>NA|NA|TRBJ2-4|TRBV2
CASSPGPKNIQYF
TGTGCCAGCAGTCCAGGGCCCAAAAACATTCAGTACTTC
>TRBD2|NA|TRBJ2-1|TRBV7-2
CASSLSSGASGRNEQFF
TGTGCCAGCAGCTTATCCTCCGGGGCTAGCGGGAGGAATGAGCAGTTCTTC
>TRBD1|NA|TRBJ2-7|TRBV7-3
CASSLGTASSYEQYF
TGTGCCAGCAGCCTCGGGACAGCGAGCTCCTACGAGCAGTACTTC
>NA|NA|TRBJ1-6|TRBV2
CASSVKADFNSPLHF
TGTGCCAGCAGTGTGAAAGCAGATTTTAATTCGCCCCTCCACTTT
>NA|NA|TRBJ2-7|TRBV5-1
CASSLGEVYEQYF
TGCGCCAGCAGCTTGGGGGAAGTCTACGAGCAGTACTTC
>NA|many|TRBJ2-1|TRBV6-2/TRBV6-3
CASSYGLIQADEQFF
TGTGCCAGCAGTTACGGCCTCATTCAGGCCGATGAGCAGTTCTTC
>NA|NA|TRBJ2-5|TRBV20-1
CSLSEGGTQETQYF
TGCAGTCTCTCCGAAGGTGGCACTCAAGAGACCCAGTACTTC
>TRBD1|NA|TRBJ1-1|TRBV30
CAWSPRGRRRGFF
TGTGCCTGGAGTCCCAGGGGGCGCCGCCGCGGTTTCTTT
>NA|NA|TRBJ2-5|TRBV11-2
CASSKREQVQETQYF
TGTGCCAGCAGCAAACGGGAACAGGTCCAAGAGACCCAGTACTTC
>NA|NA|TRBJ2-1|TRBV12-3/TRBV12-4
CASSPGGGAYNEQFF
TGTGCCAGCAGCCCAGGGGGGGGCGCCTACAATGAGCAGTTCTTC
>TRBD2|NA|TRBJ2-7|TRBV7-8
CASSFGTSGIYEQYF
TGTGCCAGCAGCTTTGGGACTAGCGGGATTTACGAGCAGTACTTC
>NA|NA|TRBJ1-2|TRBV5-1
CASSLGLVEYGYTF
TGCGCCAGCAGCTTAGGACTAGTTGAATATGGCTACACCTTC
>TRBD2|few|TRBJ2-5|TRBV29-1
CSVGTSGSFMGETQYF
TGCAGCGTCGGGACTAGCGGGAGCTTCATGGGGGAGACCCAGTACTTC
>TRBD1|NA|TRBJ1-1|TRBV13
CASSLRDRGEAFF
TGTGCCAGCAGCTTACGGGACAGGGGCGAAGCTTTCTTT
>TRBD2|few|TRBJ2-7|TRBV2
CASRAGTSGPNEQYF
TGTGCCAGCAGGGCCGGGACTAGCGGTCCCAATGAGCAGTACTTC
>NA|NA|TRBJ2-7|TRBV5-1
CASSPEGFNSEQYF
TGCGCCAGCAGCCCTGAGGGATTTAACTCCGAGCAGTACTTC
>NA|many|TRBJ2-5|TRBV7-2
CASSTSPQETQYF
TGTGCCAGCAGCACCAGTCCTCAAGAGACCCAGTACTTC
>NA|NA|TRBJ2-1|TRBV7-6
CASSPRPSANEQFF
TGTGCCAGCAGCCCCCGACCTAGTGCAAATGAGCAGTTCTTC
>NA|NA|TRBJ2-3|TRBV6-2/TRBV6-3
CASSQGKALRNTQYF
TGTGCCAGCAGTCAAGGAAAGGCCCTCCGGAATACGCAGTATTTT
>NA|few|TRBJ2-1|TRBV6-2/TRBV6-3
CASGRSGTAPGFSYNEQFF
TGTGCCAGCGGAAGGAGCGGTACTGCTCCCGGGTTCTCCTACAATGAGCAGTTCTTC
>NA|few|TRBJ2-5|TRBV7-2
CASSLRQLRETQYF
TGTGCCAGCAGCTTACGTCAGTTAAGAGAGACCCAGTACTTC
>NA|NA|TRBJ2-7|TRBV30
CASSGATSYEQYF
TGTGCCTCTTCGGGGGCAACCTCCTACGAGCAGTACTTC
>NA|NA|TRBJ2-7|TRBV29-1
CSVGGTAQYEQYF
TGCAGCGTTGGCGGGACAGCACAGTACGAGCAGTACTTC
>NA|NA|TRBJ2-5|TRBV20-1
CSARGSPPSDHEQYF
TGCAGTGCTAGAGGGTCTCCTCCTAGCGATCATGAGCAGTACTTC
>NA|NA|TRBJ2-7|TRBV12-3/TRBV12-4
CASSRIRAGGIHEQYF
TGTGCCAGCAGTCGAATCCGGGCAGGGGGGATACACGAGCAGTACTTC
>NA|many|TRBJ2-3|TRBV25-1
CASRQGMGTDTQYF
TGTGCCAGCAGACAGGGAATGGGCACAGATACGCAGTATTTT
>NA|few|TRBJ1-6|TRBV7-2
CASSLGDGNSPLHF
TGTGCCAGCAGCTTAGGGGATGGTAATTCACCCCTCCACTTT
>NA|NA|TRBJ2-5|TRBV6-2/TRBV6-3
CASRVLAKETQYF
TGTGCCAGCAGAGTGCTCGCGAAAGAGACCCAGTACTTC
>TRBD2|many|TRBJ2-3|TRBV20-1
CSAIRTSGGITSTDTQYF
TGCAGTGCCATCCGGACTAGCGGAGGGATCACTAGCACAGATACGCAGTATTTT
>TRBD2|NA|TRBJ2-1|TRBV6-2/TRBV6-3
CASSQTSGLYNEQFF
TGTGCCAGCAGCCAAACTAGCGGCCTCTACAATGAGCAGTTCTTC
>NA|NA|TRBJ2-3|TRBV2
CASSHEGDSDTQYF
TGTGCCAGCAGTCATGAGGGAGATTCAGATACGCAGTATTTT
>TRBD2|many|TRBJ2-4|TRBV20-1
CSAPPEGTSGNIQYF
TGCAGTGCTCCCCCTGAGGGAACTAGCGGAAACATTCAGTACTTC
>TRBD1|few|TRBJ1-2|TRBV20-1
CSAHDRAHYGYTF
TGCAGTGCTCACGACAGGGCGCACTATGGCTACACCTTC
>TRBD2|many|TRBJ2-3|TRBV20-1
CSARRQAGGGGTDTQYF
TGCAGTGCTAGACGCCAGGCGGGGGGAGGTGGCACAGATACGCAGTATTTT
>TRBD1|NA|TRBJ1-3|TRBV29-1
CSVAAGGGNTIYF
TGCAGCGTTGCGGCAGGGGGTGGAAACACCATATATTTT
>NA|NA|TRBJ2-7|TRBV7-9
CASSLATAQNYEQYF
TGTGCCAGCAGCTTAGCGACGGCCCAGAACTACGAGCAGTACTTC
>NA|NA|TRBJ2-3|TRBV9
CASSFTEAGTDTQYF
TGTGCCAGCAGTTTCACAGAAGCAGGCACAGATACGCAGTATTTT
>TRBD2|few|TRBJ2-3|TRBV4-3
CASSQDTSGNADTQYF
TGCGCCAGCAGCCAAGATACTAGCGGGAACGCAGATACGCAGTATTTT
>TRBD1|NA|TRBJ1-2|TRBV12-3/TRBV12-4
CASSFGTGVIGYTF
TGTGCCAGCAGTTTCGGGACAGGGGTTATTGGCTACACCTTC
>NA|many|TRBJ2-1|TRBV15
CATSRVIRTGSYNEQFF
TGTGCCACCAGCAGAGTAATTCGGACGGGCTCCTACAATGAGCAGTTCTTC
>TRBD1|few|TRBJ2-7|TRBV7-2
CASSLTGQGAEEQYF
TGTGCCAGCAGCTTAACAGGACAGGGGGCCGAGGAGCAGTACTTC
>NA|many|TRBJ2-1|TRBV12-3/TRBV12-4
CASTSSSYEQFF
TGTGCCAGCACCTCATCCTCGTATGAGCAGTTCTTC
>TRBD1|NA|TRBJ1-2|TRBV27
CASSLSASQGARGYTF
TGTGCCAGCAGTTTATCTGCGTCACAGGGGGCGCGGGGCTACACCTTC
>NA|few|TRBJ2-5|TRBV7-2
CASSYRHGGQETQYF
TGTGCCAGCAGCTATCGACATGGGGGGCAAGAGACCCAGTACTTC
>TRBD2|few|TRBJ2-1|TRBV20-1
CSARSGTQFF
TGCAGTGCAAGGAGCGGGACTCAGTTCTTC
>NA|NA|TRBJ1-1|TRBV29-1
CSVERGRVNTEAFF
TGCAGCGTTGAACGGGGGCGCGTGAACACTGAAGCTTTCTTT
>NA|NA|TRBJ2-3|TRBV3-1
CASSQEDLPDTQYF
TGTGCCAGCAGCCAAGAGGACCTCCCAGATACGCAGTATTTT
>NA|NA|TRBJ2-5|TRBV11-3
CASSLRMKGSGETQYF
TGTGCCAGCAGCTTAAGGATGAAGGGGTCGGGAGAGACCCAGTACTTC
>TRBD1|NA|TRBJ2-1|TRBV28
CASSLGDRGRNEQFF
TGTGCCAGCAGCTTGGGGGACAGGGGCAGAAATGAGCAGTTCTTC
>TRBD2|few|TRBJ2-3|TRBV10-1
CASSEAAGALTDTQYF
TGCGCCAGCAGTGAGGCTGCGGGAGCCCTGACAGATACGCAGTATTTT
>NA|NA|TRBJ2-7|TRBV7-2
CASSLRGGDSTYEQYF
TGTGCCAGCAGCCTCCGAGGGGGGGACAGCACCTACGAGCAGTACTTC
>NA|NA|TRBJ1-2|TRBV5-1
CASSQRDAYGYTF
TGCGCCAGCAGCCAAAGGGATGCCTATGGCTACACCTTC